The 30 T cell receptor beta chains reported below all come from one sample, sequenced in a study of blood T cell repertoires in COVID-19. TCRdb's table, derived via immunoSEQ multiplex PCR, lists solely in-frame clones and lacks some. In the table there are some 180,000 clones, around 79% of which are singletons. The sequenced material came from peripheral blood. The receptor source for this set is a woman aged 40 to 55 with COVID-19, enrolled during active disease.

This chain links TRBV19 with TRBJ1-5; tentative D call: TRBD1 (5 bases). The CDR3 covers 15 residues. Germline CDR1 is LNHDA and CDR2 is SQIVND (reference sequence). Trimming took 9 bases from V and 0 from J, leaving 15 bases between them. The CDR3 sequence: CASAIDRYSNQPQHF. CDR3 DNA: TGTGCCAGCGCAATTGACAGATATAGCAATCAGCCCCAGCATTTT.

The chain employs TRBV10-1 and TRBJ2-4, with 8 bases lining up with TRBD1. This CDR3 region has 13 residues. Losses at the gene ends were 5 bases for V and 5 bases for J; bases not matched to a gene: 2. Per the germline V gene, CDR1 is WNHNN and CDR2 is SYGVQD (reference sequence). This CDR3 is CASSSGQENIQYF. CDR3 in DNA: TGCGCCAGCAGTTCGGGACAGGAAAACATTCAGTACTTC.

V is TRBV6-2 or TRBV6-3 and J is TRBJ2-7; no definite D call. This CDR3 is built from 11 residues. CDR1 and CDR2 from the germline V gene are MNHEY and SVGEGT. Deletions cut 2 bases from V and 5 bases from J, with 4 bases between. The DNA of the CDR3 is TGTGCCAGCAGTTACGTAGACGAGCAGTACTTC. As protein: CASSYVDEQYF.

This rearrangement joins TRBV19 to TRBJ1-2, with 8 bases that match TRBD1. The CDR3 consists of 14 residues. J was trimmed by 3 bases and V by 2 bases; bases with no gene match: 2. The germline gives CDR1 LNHDA, CDR2 SQIVND (reference sequence). CDR3 protein: CASSIRGQDYGYTF. Here the CDR3 DNA reads TGTGCCAGTAGTATACGGGGACAGGACTATGGCTACACCTTC.

The chain joins TRBV3-1 (or the pseudogene TRBV3-2) to TRBJ2-5; 9 bases line up with TRBD2. Trimming cost V 5 bases and J 4 bases; bases outside gene matches: 8. The V gene's germline CDR1 is LGHDT and CDR2 YNNKEL (reference sequence). The CDR3 length is 15 residues. The CDR3 coding sequence is TGTGCCAGCAGCAAAGGCGGGAGGGGCAGAGAGACCCAGTACTTC. This gives the protein CASSKGGRGRETQYF.

This clone was seen only a few times. The V and J genes are TRBV12-5 and TRBJ1-1; D is possibly TRBD1 (6 bases). CDR1 is LGHNT and CDR2 is FRNRAP in the germline V gene. The V end lost 1 base, the J end lost 2 bases, and 8 bases lay between the germline ends. CDR3 length: 14 residues. The CDR3 bases are TGTGCTAGTGGTTTGGGACAGGTAAACACTGAAGCTTTCTTT. Translation gives CASGLGQVNTEAFF.

The V call is TRBV30, the J call TRBJ1-5; maybe TRBD1 (6 bases). The ends were cut back, 2 bases at V and 5 bases at J, with 16 bases in the middle. The CDR3 is 15 amino acids. CDR1 and CDR2 from the germline V gene are GTSNPN and SVGIG (reference sequence). CDR3 protein: CAWSLGGGGHQPQHF. In DNA form, the CDR3 reads TGTGCCTGGAGTCTCGGAGGGGGGGGGCATCAGCCCCAGCATTTT.

This chain uses TRBV27 with TRBJ2-7; 9 nucleotides line up with TRBD1. The length of the CDR3 is 13 residues. Germline lookup yields CDR1 MNHEY and CDR2 SMNVEV (reference sequence). Trimming removed 6 bases from V and 5 bases from J; junction bases left unmatched: 5. CDR3 nucleotide sequence: TGTGCCAGCAGGTGGACAGGGGTTGACGAGCAGTACTTC. It yields the protein CASRWTGVDEQYF.

The chain carries TRBV10-3 and TRBJ2-7; 12 positions agree with TRBD2. V lost 0 bases to trimming and J lost 6 bases; unmatched junction nucleotides: 6. CDR3 length: 16 amino acids. CDR1 is ENHRY, CDR2 SYGVKD, per germline. The CDR3 sequence is CAISESTSGRLSEQYF. CDR3 DNA: TGTGCCATCAGTGAGTCGACTAGCGGGAGATTAAGCGAGCAGTACTTC.

V gene TRBV5-1 combines with J gene TRBJ2-3; tentative D call: TRBD2 (5 bases). The germline V gene has CDR1 SGHRS and CDR2 YFSETQ. The CDR3 runs 18 residues. Between the trimmed V and J ends, which lost 4 bases and 0 bases, there was a span of 21 bases. CDR3: CASSPMGVADSSTDTQYF. As DNA, the CDR3 is TGCGCCAGCAGCCCCATGGGAGTGGCGGATTCTAGCACAGATACGCAGTATTTT.

The chain uses TRBV27 and TRBJ2-7, with 13 nucleotides matching TRBD2. Trimming cost V 4 bases and J 2 bases; bases outside gene matches: 8. The CDR3 has 17 residues. Germline loops: CDR1 MNHEY, CDR2 SMNVEV (reference sequence). The CDR3 nucleotides are TGTGCCAGCAGTTCCAGACTGACTAGCGGGAGGACCTACGAGCAGTACTTC. It yields the protein CASSSRLTSGRTYEQYF.

The chain carries TRBV19 and TRBJ1-6, with 10 bases that match TRBD1. CDR1 and CDR2 (germline): LNHDA, SQIVND (reference sequence). The V gene end was trimmed by 6 bases and the J gene end by 5 bases; junction bases not matched to a gene: 4. The CDR3 sequence is 15 residues long. The CDR3 DNA reads as TGTGCCAGTAGGACAGGGGGCAATCATAATTCACCCCTCCACTTT. Translated, it gives CASRTGGNHNSPLHF.

This rearrangement joins TRBV7-2 to TRBJ2-7; 11 nucleotides align to TRBD1. Germline V CDR1 and CDR2: SGHTA, FQGNSA. The J segment lost 5 bases and the V segment lost 4 bases, leaving 7 bases of the junction unmatched. CDR3 length: 15 residues. The CDR3 nucleotides read TGTGCCAGCAGCTCCAGGACAGGGGGCCACCACGAGCAGTACTTC. Translated: CASSSRTGGHHEQYF.

This chain uses TRBV2 with TRBJ2-7; TRBD1 matches 7 bases. The ends lost 7 bases at V and 2 bases at J; junction bases unmatched: 8. This CDR3 region has 14 residues. CDR1 and CDR2 (germline): SNHLY, FYNNEI. Written as DNA, the CDR3 is TGTGCCAGCAACCTACAGGGGTCCCCCTACGAGCAGTACTTC. It yields the protein CASNLQGSPYEQYF.

This clone has more than one count but fewer than ten. This chain joins TRBV15 and TRBJ2-7, with 9 bases aligning to TRBD1. The germline CDR1 and CDR2 sequences are LNHNV and YYDKDF (reference sequence). This CDR3 contains 15 residues. Trimming cost V 0 bases and J 7 bases; bases outside gene matches: 7. CDR3 protein: CATSRERTGVREQYF. The CDR3, as DNA: TGTGCCACCAGCAGAGAGAGGACAGGGGTGAGGGAGCAGTACTTC.

V gene TRBV5-1 combines with J gene TRBJ2-7, with 7 bases identical to TRBD2. Germline V gives CDR1 SGHRS, CDR2 YFSETQ. J was trimmed by 3 bases and V by 4 bases; bases with no gene match: 13. The CDR3 has 16 residues. The CDR3 DNA is TGCGCCAGCAGCCTATCCGCCTCGTTAGCGGGCTACGAGCAGTACTTC. Its protein product is CASSLSASLAGYEQYF. The variable domain in full, with the rest retrieved from reference TRBV5-1 and TRBJ2-7, is KAGVTQTPRYLIKTRGQQVTLSCSPISGHRSVSWYQQTPGQGLQFLFEYFSETQRNKGNFPGRFSGRQFSNSRSEMNVSTLELGDSALYLCASSLSASLAGYEQYFGPGTRLTVT.

This CDR3 is CASTKSALQGARGANVLTF. DNA of the CDR3: TGTGCCAGTACTAAATCAGCCCTACAGGGGGCGCGTGGGGCCAACGTCCTGACTTTC. The chain carries TRBV19 and TRBJ2-6, with 9 nucleotides matching TRBD1. The CDR3 consists of 19 residues. Germline V gives CDR1 LNHDA, CDR2 SQIVND (reference sequence). After removal of 7 bases from V and 3 bases from J, the junction contained 16 bases not matched to a gene.

This clone was observed a single time. The V and J genes are TRBV6-5 and TRBJ2-7, with 12 bases identical to TRBD2. Germline lookup yields CDR1 MNHEY and CDR2 SVGAGI. V lost 1 base and J lost 7; bases outside the gene matches: 5. The CDR3 runs 15 residues. The CDR3 DNA reads as TGTGCCAGCAGTTACTTGACTAGCGGGAGTAGTGAGCAGTACTTC. Its protein is CASSYLTSGSSEQYF.

The rearrangement uses TRBV12-3 or TRBV12-4 and TRBJ2-3, with 8 bases matching TRBD2. J gave up 1 base and V 11 bases, and 5 bases lay outside the gene matches. This CDR3 is 13 amino acids long. The CDR3 DNA sequence: TGTGCCGGGCAACTAGCGGGCACAGATACGCAGTATTTT. Amino acids: CAGQLAGTDTQYF.

The rearrangement joins TRBV15 to TRBJ1-1, with D unclear. The CDR3 is made up of 14 amino acids. V lost 6 bases, J lost 2 bases, and 13 bases lay in between. CDR1 and CDR2 from the germline V gene are LNHNV and YYDKDF (reference sequence). As DNA, the CDR3 is TGTGCCACCAGGCCGGGAACACCTAACACTGAAGCTTTCTTT. Amino acids: CATRPGTPNTEAFF.

This clone was seen just once. The chain is built from TRBV7-8 and TRBJ1-1; D not resolved. Germline-derived CDR1 and CDR2 are SGHVS and FQNEAQ. V gave up 5 bases and J gave up 4 bases, with 11 bases separating them. The CDR3 has 13 residues. CDR3 DNA sequence: TGTGCCAGCAGCATCGGGAAACGCACTGAAGCTTTCTTT. This sequence encodes CASSIGKRTEAFF.

In this sample, this clone turned up once. J is TRBJ2-5 and V is TRBV18, with no clear D. Between the trimmed V and J ends, which lost 3 bases and 2 bases, there was a span of 4 bases. Germline CDR1 reads KGHSH; CDR2 reads LQKENI. The CDR3 has 12 amino acids. In nucleotides, the CDR3 is TGTGCCAGCTCACCGCAGCAAGAGACCCAGTACTTC. It specifies CASSPQQETQYF.

The chain carries TRBV2 and TRBJ2-2; TRBD1 aligns across 7 bases. The CDR3 runs 15 residues. The germline CDR1 and CDR2 sequences are SNHLY and FYNNEI. The J segment lost 3 bases and the V segment lost 7 bases, leaving 8 bases of the junction unmatched. Written as DNA, the CDR3 is TGTGCCAGCAAATTCGGTGACAGGGACACCGGGGAGCTGTTTTTT. Translating it yields CASKFGDRDTGELFF.

This clone came up many times. V is TRBV6-5 and J is TRBJ1-2, with D unresolved. CDR1 is MNHEY and CDR2 is SVGAGI in the germline V gene. This CDR3 region has 11 residues. The V and J ends lost 10 bases and 1 base respectively, with 7 bases between them. CDR3 region: CATFLNYGYTF. As DNA, the CDR3 is TGTGCCACCTTTCTTAACTATGGCTACACCTTC.

This clone has just one count. The chain has TRBV10-2 and TRBJ2-7, with TRBD2 matching 12 bases. Trimming took 6 bases from V and 6 from J; bases not matched to a gene: 3. This CDR3 has 13 amino acids. Germline V gives CDR1 WSHSY, CDR2 SAAADI. The CDR3: CASRILAGGEQYF. CDR3 bases: TGCGCCAGCAGGATACTAGCGGGAGGCGAGCAGTACTTC.

In DNA, the CDR3 is TGCAGCGTCGTCTCGACCGCTGTGGGGAGGAGGGTGTTTTTT. The encoded protein is CSVVSTAVGRRVFF. J is TRBJ1-4 and V is TRBV29-1, with D unclear. The V gene's germline CDR1 is SQVTM and CDR2 ANQGSEA. There are 14 residues in the CDR3. V lost 6 bases, J lost 15 bases, and 26 bases lay in between.

The chain uses TRBV19 and TRBJ2-2; 11 bases agree with TRBD2. Germline V gene sequence: CDR1 LNHDA, CDR2 SQIVND (reference sequence). V trimming: 7 bases; J trimming: 4 bases; junction bases outside the gene matches: 5. The CDR3 has 15 residues. CDR3 nucleotide sequence: TGTGCCAGTAAGAATAGCGGGAGGGGCACCGGGGAGCTGTTTTTT. Translated, it gives CASKNSGRGTGELFF.

This clone was counted a few times. At one end, the junction sequence differs from germline, possibly due to a read error. This chain connects TRBV19 to TRBJ1-1, with TRBD1 matching 7 bases. CDR1 is LNHDA and CDR2 is SQIVND in the germline V gene (reference sequence). The CDR3 loop spans 14 amino acids. In DNA form, the CDR3 reads TGTGCCAGTAGTTTTGACAGGGAGAACGCTGAAGCTTTCTTT. Translated, it gives CASSFDRENAEAFF.

The chain carries TRBV2 and TRBJ2-1; D is possibly TRBD1 (7 bases). Germline CDR1 is SNHLY and CDR2 is FYNNEI. The ends were cut back, 7 bases at V and 6 bases at J, with 16 bases in the middle. This CDR3 has 14 residues. CDR3 loop: CASIPQGGFNEQFF. The CDR3 DNA reads TGTGCCAGCATCCCTCAGGGGGGTTTCAATGAGCAGTTCTTC. Looking up the rest from reference TRBV2 and TRBJ2-1 gives the full variable domain: EPEVTQTPSHQVTQMGQEVILRCVPISNHLYFYWYRQILGQKVEFLVSFYNNEISEKSEIFDDQFSVERPDGSNFTLKIRSTKLEDSAMYFCASIPQGGFNEQFFGPGTRLTVL.

The chain has TRBV7-9 and TRBJ1-1, with a tentative D call TRBD1 (6 bases). Germline assignment: CDR1 SEHNR and CDR2 FQNEAQ (reference sequence). The CDR3 totals 15 residues. V was trimmed by 0 bases and J by 1 base, leaving 9 bases between them. CDR3 region: CASSLASTGNTEAFF. CDR3 in DNA: TGTGCCAGCAGCTTAGCCTCGACAGGGAACACTGAAGCTTTCTTT.